The 10 T cell receptor beta chains given below trace back to one sample, sequenced in a study of graft-versus-host responses after intestinal transplantation. These receptors have no known antigen. The repertoire was sequenced with immunoSEQ multiplex PCR; TCRdb's copy has only in-frame clones and lacks some. The sample yields approximately 100,000 clones, roughly 88% seen once. This specimen consisted of unstimulated CD4+ T cells sorted from spleen or lymph node cells, obtained before intestinal transplant. These receptors came from a human donor who received an intestinal transplant.

This clone showed up just once. This rearrangement joins TRBV2 to TRBJ2-1; 7 nucleotides align to TRBD2. Germline values: CDR1 SNHLY, CDR2 FYNNEI. Trimming removed 6 bases from V and 10 bases from J; junction bases left unmatched: 3. The CDR3 has 11 residues. CDR3 protein: CASRTSYEQFF. The CDR3 DNA reads TGTGCCAGCAGGACTAGCTACGAGCAGTTCTTC.

V usage is TRBV28 and J usage is TRBJ2-3; 11 bases match TRBD2. This CDR3 comprises 15 residues. With 6 bases clipped from V and 6 bases from J, the junction kept 8 bases outside the gene matches. Germline values: CDR1 MDHEN, CDR2 SYDVKM. In DNA form, the CDR3 reads TGTGCCAGCAGCATTAGCGGGGGGGCCGTCGATACGCAGTATTTT. It encodes CASSISGGAVDTQYF.

The genes are TRBV29-1 and TRBJ1-3; 8 bases align to TRBD1. CDR3 size: 15 residues. CDR1 SQVTM and CDR2 ANQGSEA come from the germline V gene. Losses at the gene ends were 4 bases for V and 0 bases for J; bases not matched to a gene: 5. The CDR3 protein is CSVVGQGASGNTIYF. Here the CDR3 DNA reads TGCAGCGTTGTCGGGCAGGGGGCCTCTGGAAACACCATATATTTT. The full variable domain, completed using reference TRBV29-1 and TRBJ1-3, is SAVISQKPSRDICQRGTSLTIQCQVDSQVTMMFWYRQQPGQSLTLIATANQGSEATYESGFVIDKFPISRPNLTFSTLTVSNMSPEDSSIYLCSVVGQGASGNTIYFGEGSWLTVV.

In DNA, the CDR3 is TGTGCCAGCAGACCCCCGGGACAATCGGCTGGCTACACCTTC. Its protein is CASRPPGQSAGYTF. The genes are TRBV6-5 and TRBJ1-2; tentative D call: TRBD1 (6 bases). Germline-derived CDR1 and CDR2 are MNHEY and SVGAGI. This CDR3 region has 14 residues. Trimming removed 6 bases at V and 7 bases at J, with 18 bases between.

This chain links TRBV6-5 with TRBJ1-1, with a possible D match to TRBD1 (5 bases). This CDR3 is 14 amino acids long. Germline CDR1 is MNHEY and CDR2 is SVGAGI. Trimming stripped 6 bases from V and 5 bases from J, with 16 bases between. CDR3 loop: CASRTGQGGTEAFF. CDR3 DNA: TGTGCCAGCAGGACCGGGCAGGGTGGTACTGAAGCTTTCTTT.

Regarding this clone: At the DNA level, this CDR3 is encoded by other sequences in the same sample as well. The chain combines TRBV13 with TRBJ2-7; TRBD2 aligns across 10 bases. This CDR3 contains 14 residues. Germline trimming cut 5 bases from V and 7 bases from J; bases unmatched to any gene: 8. CDR1 is PRHDT and CDR2 is FYEKMQ in the germline V gene (reference sequence). CDR3 coding DNA: TGTGCCAGCAGCCTCCGGGTAGCGGGGGGTGAGCAGTACTTC. It encodes CASSLRVAGGEQYF.

CDR3 DNA: TGTGCCAGCTCGCGCCCGAGCGGCAGGCGGCAGGAGCAGTACTTC. It translates to CASSRPSGRRQEQYF. The gene calls are TRBV18 and TRBJ2-7; tentative D call: TRBD2 (5 bases). V was trimmed by 6 bases and J by 7 bases, leaving 22 bases between them. The CDR3 runs 15 residues. CDR1 KGHSH and CDR2 LQKENI come from the germline V gene.

V and J are TRBV6-5 and TRBJ1-1; 8 bases align to TRBD1. The CDR3 length is 14 residues. V lost 8 bases and J lost 0; bases outside the gene matches: 5. The germline gives CDR1 MNHEY, CDR2 SVGAGI. The CDR3 loop is CASGNRGMNTEAFF. Written as DNA, the CDR3 is TGTGCCAGCGGGAACAGGGGGATGAACACTGAAGCTTTCTTT.

This clone has just a few counts. The rearrangement links TRBV2 to TRBJ1-2; D gene ambiguous. Germline loops: CDR1 SNHLY, CDR2 FYNNEI. The CDR3 covers 11 residues. Between the trimmed V and J ends, which lost 7 bases and 8 bases, there was a span of 11 bases. The CDR3 loop is CASTGGWGYTF. The CDR3 DNA reads as TGTGCCAGCACTGGAGGATGGGGCTACACCTTC. Combining the CDR3 with reference TRBV2 and TRBJ1-2 gives the whole variable domain EPEVTQTPSHQVTQMGQEVILRCVPISNHLYFYWYRQILGQKVEFLVSFYNNEISEKSEIFDDQFSVERPDGSNFTLKIRSTKLEDSAMYFCASTGGWGYTFGSGTRLTVV.

The V call is TRBV7-8, the J call TRBJ2-2; TRBD1 is a possible D gene (6 bases). Germline values: CDR1 SGHVS, CDR2 FQNEAQ. V lost 6 bases and J 3 bases, leaving 14 bases between the germline ends. The CDR3 runs 15 residues. The CDR3: CASSRGGDYTGELFF. CDR3 nucleotide sequence: TGTGCCAGCAGTCGAGGGGGAGATTACACCGGGGAGCTGTTTTTT.